This T cell receptor (beta chain) was identified in a study of breast tumors, draining lymph nodes, adjacent tissues. The study's findings and limits: Luminal-like breast cancer showed significantly higher tumor–nontumor repertoire similarity than basal-like. Most tumor T cells seemingly derive from lymph node, then expand in tumor. Tumor repertoires ranked between lymph nodes and nontumor tissue in diversity, with V and J gene preferences. Tumor T cell lymph node origin was a supported hypothesis, not proven.

TCRdb called the multiplex PCR reads again in MiXCR, with one record for every CDR3 protein. The data hold about 66,000 distinct CDR3 sequences, with approximately 47% observed a single time. Concerning this clonotype: Its antigen is currently unknown.

The germline gives CDR1 DFQATT, CDR2 SNEGSKA (reference sequence). CDR3 length: 13 residues. The V end was cut by 1 base, the J end by 7 bases, with 10 bases between. The sequence was obtained from a female donor with breast cancer. Some clones in this sample may be carry-over from other donors' samples. The chain is built from TRBV20-1 and TRBJ1-4; D is uncertain. Sequenced input: breast tumor tissue. This CDR3 is CSARGFRGEKLFF. The CDR3 nucleotides are TGCAGTGCTAGAGGGTTTCGAGGTGAAAAACTGTTTTTT.